The 7 T cell receptor beta chains in this list originate from one sample, sequenced in a study of cytomegalovirus exposure and HLA in healthy donors. Measured with immunoSEQ multiplex PCR; TCRdb has only the in-frame clones, and not every one. The repertoire has around 180,000 clones, approximately 85% of them found once; the top ten carry over 1.3%. The sample consisted of PBMCs. The receptor set was obtained from a woman aged 18-29 years in good health and CMV-seronegative.

This clone was recorded once. V gene TRBV4-2 combines with J gene TRBJ2-3, with 7 bases fitting TRBD1. V dropped 4 bases and J dropped 3; count of bases not matched to a gene: 7. This CDR3 has 15 residues. CDR1 and CDR2 (germline): LGHNA, YNFKEQ. The CDR3 loop reads CASSPRTGATDTQYF. The CDR3 DNA is TGTGCCAGCAGCCCCCGCACAGGGGCGACAGATACGCAGTATTTT.

This sequence joins TRBV6-5 and TRBJ2-7, with D unclear. Germline values: CDR1 MNHEY, CDR2 SVGAGI. CDR3 length equals 14 residues. Trimming left V 8 bases short and J 4 bases short, with 18 bases between. CDR3 sequence: CASRFLARSYEQYF. CDR3 DNA sequence: TGTGCCAGCCGATTCTTAGCCCGATCATACGAGCAGTACTTC.

The chain carries TRBV5-1 and TRBJ1-1; perhaps TRBD1 as D (6 bases). The CDR3 is 17 residues long. Deletions cut 0 bases from V and 1 base from J, with 16 bases between. Germline V gene sequence: CDR1 SGHRS, CDR2 YFSETQ. Here the CDR3 DNA reads TGCGCCAGCAGCTTGGCCGGGGGGGCGCAGAGGAACACTGAAGCTTTCTTT. Protein product: CASSLAGGAQRNTEAFF.

The genes are TRBV30 and TRBJ1-5; no definite D call. CDR1 and CDR2 from the germline V gene are GTSNPN and SVGIG (reference sequence). Between the trimmed V and J ends, which lost 2 bases and 4 bases, there was a span of 21 bases. There are 17 residues in the CDR3. CDR3 DNA: TGTGCCTGGAGTAATGAGGTAATGGCCGGGATTAATCAGCCCCAGCATTTT. It encodes CAWSNEVMAGINQPQHF.

The table lists this clone with a count of one. The V call is TRBV15, the J call TRBJ2-5; D is unresolved. The CDR3 has 14 amino acids. Germline loops: CDR1 LNHNV, CDR2 YYDKDF (reference sequence). V was cut by 0 bases and J by 5 bases, with 10 bases left in between. The CDR3 protein is CATSRDRHRETQYF. The DNA for the CDR3 is TGTGCCACCAGCAGAGACAGACATCGGGAGACCCAGTACTTC.

This clone was seen only a few times. CDR3 sequence reads: CASSQDLATPYFF. The CDR3 DNA reads TGTGCCAGCAGCCAAGATCTAGCCACCCCGTATTTCTTT. This sequence joins TRBV14 and TRBJ1-1; D uncertain. The CDR3 totals 13 residues. Germline CDR1 and CDR2: SGHDN and FVKESK. Between the trimmed V and J ends, which lost 0 bases and 13 bases, there was a span of 15 bases.

The chain joins TRBV7-8 to TRBJ2-1, with 7 positions matching TRBD2. V was pared by 5 bases and J by 5 bases, with 9 bases of the junction left unmatched. This CDR3 contains 15 residues. Germline V lookup: CDR1 SGHVS, CDR2 FQNEAQ. The CDR3 DNA reads as TGTGCCAGCAGCGAATGGGGGACTAACAACAATGAGCAGTTCTTC. This codes for CASSEWGTNNNEQFF.